The rows below give T cell receptor beta chains drawn from one sample of a study of cytotoxic CD8 clonotypes in ibrutinib-treated CLL. Assay used: immunoSEQ multiplex PCR; TCRdb lists only in-frame clones, some missing. The table has under 200,000 clones, about four fifths seen once; the top ten hold approximately 2%. Sequencing used PBMCs, obtained after 12 months of ibrutinib treatment. Receptors were obtained from a human donor with chronic lymphocytic leukemia. CDR3s include the opening cysteine and the closing phenylalanine or tryptophan. A D gene is named only where the DNA matches it firmly. Rows give clone size only sometimes, using once, few, many, or a class for an expanded clone.

TRBJ1-2 | TRBV7-3 | - | - | CASSPEFRRGYTF | TGTGCCAGCAGCCCTGAGTTTCGTCGAGGCTACACCTTC
TRBJ1-5 | TRBV28 | - | - | CASSQGLLNQPQHF | TGTGCCAGCAGCCAGGGTTTGTTGAATCAGCCCCAGCATTTT
TRBJ2-7 | TRBV19 | - | TRBD1 | CASSATLRDRGYYEQYF | TGTGCCAGTAGTGCGACTCTCCGGGACAGGGGATACTACGAGCAGTACTTC
TRBJ2-1 | TRBV4-1 | - | TRBD1 | CASRRQGATYNEQFF | TGCGCCAGCAGACGACAGGGGGCAACCTACAATGAGCAGTTCTTC
TRBJ1-4 | TRBV28 | - | TRBD1 | CASSLEGAREKLFF | TGTGCCAGCAGTTTAGAGGGGGCAAGGGAAAAACTGTTTTTT
TRBJ1-2 | TRBV10-3 | - | TRBD1 | CAIRDERQGANYGYTF | TGTGCCATCAGGGATGAGCGACAGGGCGCTAACTATGGCTACACCTTC
TRBJ1-2 | TRBV28 | - | - | CASSLFEGYLYGYTF | TGTGCCAGCAGTTTATTTGAGGGCTACCTCTATGGCTACACCTTC
TRBJ2-2 | TRBV9 | - | - | CASTRTTFVGELFF | TGTGCCAGCACCCGGACTACTTTCGTCGGGGAGCTGTTTTTT
TRBJ1-2 | TRBV7-2 | - | - | CASSSVDANYGYTF | TGTGCCAGCAGCTCAGTAGACGCTAACTATGGCTACACCTTC
TRBJ2-5 | TRBV7-2 | - | TRBD2 | CASSMGLAEIAQYF | TGTGCCAGCAGCATGGGACTAGCGGAAATCGCCCAGTACTTC
TRBJ2-5 | TRBV15 | - | - | CATASSWEETQYF | TGTGCCACCGCTTCTAGCTGGGAGGAGACCCAGTACTTC
TRBJ1-1 | TRBV7-2 | few | - | CASSLVPDGEAFF | TGTGCCAGCAGTCTAGTGCCGGACGGTGAAGCTTTCTTT
TRBJ2-2 | TRBV18 | - | - | CASSPPGLNTGELFF | TGTGCCAGCTCACCACCGGGCCTCAACACCGGGGAGCTGTTTTTT
TRBJ2-7 | TRBV27 | - | TRBD2 | CASSLSRGEGNEQYF | TGTGCCAGCAGCCTTAGCCGGGGGGAAGGGAATGAGCAGTACTTC
TRBJ2-5 | TRBV20-1 | - | - | CSASRQETQYF | TGCAGTGCTAGCCGCCAAGAGACCCAGTACTTC
TRBJ1-4 | TRBV10-3 | - | - | CAISDGQTTNEKLFF | TGTGCCATCAGTGACGGACAGACAACTAATGAAAAACTGTTTTTT
TRBJ2-5 | TRBV18 | - | - | CASSPPDQRSKTQYF | TGTGCCAGCTCACCACCCGACCAGCGCAGCAAGACCCAGTACTTC
TRBJ1-4 | TRBV7-2 | - | - | CASSYGISGEKLFF | TGTGCCAGCAGTTACGGGATATCAGGAGAAAAACTGTTTTTT
TRBJ1-4 | TRBV7-8 | - | TRBD1 | CASSLRQGNEKLFF | TGTGCCAGCAGCCTTCGACAGGGGAATGAAAAACTGTTTTTT
TRBJ2-1 | TRBV18 | - | - | CASGGGYEQFF | TGTGCCAGCGGGGGGGGCTATGAGCAGTTCTTC
TRBJ2-7 | TRBV6-5 | - | TRBD1 | CASSRIQGSYEQYF | TGTGCCAGCAGTCGAATACAGGGGTCCTACGAGCAGTACTTC
TRBJ1-1 | TRBV7-2 | - | TRBD1 | CASSLGRGRRTEAFF | TGTGCCAGCAGCTTGGGGAGGGGGCGGAGGACTGAAGCTTTCTTT
TRBJ1-2 | TRBV15 | once | - | CATSREGGAVGGYTF | TGTGCCACCAGCAGAGAAGGGGGGGCGGTCGGTGGCTACACCTTC
TRBJ2-7 | TRBV28 | - | TRBD2 | CASSPSGSGQYEQYF | TGTGCCAGCAGTCCCTCGGGTAGCGGGCAATACGAGCAGTACTTC
TRBJ2-5 | TRBV5-1 | - | - | CASSLAASETQYF | TGCGCCAGCAGCTTGGCCGCTAGCGAGACCCAGTACTTC
TRBJ1-6 | TRBV7-9 | - | - | CASSLGGDSPLHF | TGTGCCAGCAGCTTAGGAGGGGATTCACCCCTCCACTTT
TRBJ2-7 | TRBV6-5 | - | TRBD1 | CASNDQGESYEQYF | TGTGCCAGCAACGATCAGGGGGAGTCCTACGAGCAGTACTTC
TRBJ2-5 | TRBV11-1 | few | - | CASSLQETQYF | TGTGCCAGCAGCCTCCAAGAGACCCAGTACTTC
TRBJ2-1 | TRBV6-6 | - | - | CASSFSSYNEQFF | TGTGCCAGCAGTTTCAGCTCCTACAATGAGCAGTTCTTC
TRBJ1-5 | TRBV7-9 | - | - | CASSPQEFNQPQHF | TGTGCCAGCAGCCCACAGGAGTTCAATCAGCCCCAGCATTTT
TRBJ2-3 | TRBV10-3 | - | - | CATGSPMDTQYF | TGTGCCACGGGCTCCCCGATGGATACGCAGTATTTT
TRBJ2-7 | TRBV27 | - | TRBD1 | CASSPGQAYEQYF | TGTGCCAGCAGTCCCGGACAGGCCTACGAGCAGTACTTC
TRBJ2-3 | TRBV12-5 | - | - | CASGEGTTTDTQYF | TGTGCTAGTGGTGAGGGGACCACCACAGATACGCAGTATTTT
TRBJ2-3 | TRBV5-1 | - | TRBD2 | CASSLGTSRDTQYF | TGCGCCAGCAGCCTCGGGACTAGCCGAGATACGCAGTATTTT
TRBJ1-4 | TRBV5-4 | - | TRBD1 | CASTSTYRGRGEKLFF | TGTGCCAGCACCTCTACATACAGGGGACGCGGTGAAAAACTGTTTTTT
TRBJ2-4 | TRBV19 | - | - | CASSIWSGVAKNIQYF | TGTGCCAGTAGTATTTGGTCGGGAGTAGCCAAAAACATTCAGTACTTC
TRBJ2-7 | TRBV27 | - | - | CASSRTGISSHEQYF | TGTGCCAGCAGCCGAACGGGAATCTCTTCCCACGAGCAGTACTTC
TRBJ1-6 | TRBV19 | - | TRBD1 | CASSIGSTGASSPLHF | TGTGCCAGTAGTATAGGTTCGACAGGGGCAAGTTCACCCCTCCACTTT
TRBJ1-2 | TRBV4-3 | - | TRBD1 | CASSPVQGAGGGYTF | TGCGCCAGCAGCCCTGTCCAGGGGGCGGGAGGTGGCTACACCTTC
TRBJ2-3 | TRBV6-5 | - | - | CASSYSHGTDTQYF | TGTGCCAGCAGTTACTCACATGGGACAGATACGCAGTATTTT